This T cell receptor beta chain derives from a study of T cells in narcolepsy. General study findings and limits: HCRT-specific and TRIB2-specific autoreactive clonotypes appeared among same-patient CSF and blood CD4+ clonotypes.

Libraries were prepared by immunoSEQ multiplex PCR; TCRdb keeps only in-frame clonotypes and omits some of them. The sample consists of over 15,000 clones, 85% of them appearing once. Points on this clone: What it recognizes is unknown.

CDR3 length: 16 residues. V shed 4 bases, J shed 2 bases, and the junction held 3 bases outside the gene matches. CDR1 is SGHRS and CDR2 is YFSETQ in the germline V gene. The sample was memory (CD45RA-) CD4+ T cells from blood. The genes are TRBV5-1 and TRBJ2-5; 15 bases align to TRBD2. The source of this sequence is a human donor in good health. Written as DNA, the CDR3 is TGCGCCAGCAGCCCGGGACTAGCGGGAGGACAAGAGACCCAGTACTTC. It specifies CASSPGLAGGQETQYF.